A selection of T cell receptor beta chains follows, all from one sample in a study of blood T cell repertoires in COVID-19. Here immunoSEQ multiplex PCR was the method, and the copy in TCRdb shows in-frame clones only, minus some. The sample records some 170,000 clones, approximately 80% being singletons. Sequencing input: PBMCs or T cells enriched from blood (not recorded which). These TCRs come from a man aged 50 or older who had recovered from COVID-19. Both conserved end residues are trimmed from each CDR3. Some rows have no size entry. The others give once, few or many, or a class for an expanded clone.

J gene,clone size,V gene,CDR3 protein
TRBJ1-2,-,TRBV18,ASSPLYTRDRDGYT
TRBJ1-1,-,TRBV3-1/TRBV3-2,ASSQVTGSPEAF
TRBJ1-2,-,TRBV6-1,ASSERTGPVFLNYGYT
TRBJ2-1,-,TRBV7-9,ASSLRTGLGNEQF
TRBJ2-1,-,TRBV19,ASSKLGTGTNEQF
TRBJ1-2,once,TRBV7-3,ASSLTGQGVGDYT
TRBJ2-7,-,TRBV13,ASSYNRAEQY
TRBJ1-2,-,TRBV6-1,ASSEVPASNYGYT
TRBJ2-1,-,TRBV7-2,ASSLGLGATSEQF
TRBJ1-5,-,TRBV18,ASSPLGTGDYQPQH
TRBJ1-4,-,TRBV27,ASRFGGATNEKLF
TRBJ1-1,-,TRBV3-1/TRBV3-2,ASSPTGGKFGTEAF
TRBJ2-1,-,TRBV24-1,ATRTGVNEQF
TRBJ2-5,few,TRBV19,ASSIGRYQETQY
TRBJ2-3,-,TRBV7-8,ASSLGTGADTQY
TRBJ2-2,-,TRBV5-1,ASSPSGGLTGELF
TRBJ2-1,-,TRBV28,ASSQLAGGTNEQF
TRBJ1-3,-,TRBV11-2,ASSFSGSGNTIY
TRBJ1-4,-,TRBV19,ASRVDQGINEKLF
TRBJ1-2,-,TRBV5-4,ASSLGGDSYGYT
TRBJ2-7,-,TRBV9,ASSVGQGRSYEQY
TRBJ1-4,-,TRBV19,ASRQQGTGEKLF
TRBJ1-2,-,TRBV19,ASSMLGPYGYT
TRBJ2-5,-,TRBV5-4,ASSLFRDREETQY